The 14 T cell receptor beta chains listed next were all sequenced from one sample in a study of cytomegalovirus exposure and HLA in healthy donors. PCR was performed using 60 Vbeta and 13 Jbeta primers. TCRdb's copy holds only in-frame clones and misses some; the assay was immunoSEQ multiplex PCR. The sample includes 200,000 to 250,000 clones, 70% to 80% of them seen just once. Sequenced sample: PBMCs. The receptor source for this set is a male donor in good health and CMV-seronegative.

This rearrangement joins TRBV19 to TRBJ1-5; tentatively, D is TRBD1 (5 bases). Germline-derived CDR1 and CDR2 are LNHDA and SQIVND (reference sequence). This CDR3 comprises 14 residues. V was pared by 4 bases and J by 6 bases, with 13 bases between. CDR3 DNA: TGTGCCAGTAGTAGCAGGGCATGGGGTCAGCCCCAGCATTTT. Translation gives CASSSRAWGQPQHF.

The chain is built from TRBV7-9 and TRBJ2-3; tentatively, D is TRBD2 (6 bases). Trimming cost V 3 bases and J 6 bases, with 7 bases left between them. Germline values: CDR1 SEHNR, CDR2 FQNEAQ (reference sequence). CDR3 length: 12 amino acids. The CDR3 region is CASSLTRDTQYF. CDR3 coding DNA: TGTGCCAGCAGCTTGACTAGGGATACGCAGTATTTT.

This chain joins TRBV11-2 and TRBJ1-1, with 8 bases lining up with TRBD1. The V segment lost 5 bases and the J segment 1 base; nucleotides outside the gene matches: 12. The CDR3 contains 17 residues. CDR1 and CDR2 (germline): SGHAT, FQNNGV. The CDR3 DNA sequence: TGTGCCAGCAGCATTGACCAACAGGGGGTACCGAACACTGAAGCTTTCTTT. It specifies CASSIDQQGVPNTEAFF. Full variable domain (remainder filled in from reference TRBV11-2 and TRBJ1-1): EAGVAQSPRYKIIEKRQSVAFWCNPISGHATLYWYQQILGQGPKLLIQFQNNGVVDDSQLPKDRFSAERLKGVDSTLKIQPAKLEDSAVYLCASSIDQQGVPNTEAFFGQGTRLTVV.

This chain joins TRBV19 and TRBJ2-1; TRBD2 agrees at 12 bases. The CDR3 spans 18 residues. V lost 3 bases, J lost 9 bases, and 15 bases stayed unmatched. Germline-derived CDR1 and CDR2 are LNHDA and SQIVND (reference sequence). CDR3 loop: CASSMMVRLAGGPIEQFF. CDR3 coding DNA: TGTGCCAGTAGTATGATGGTTCGGCTAGCGGGAGGGCCGATTGAGCAGTTCTTC. Drawing the rest from reference TRBV19 and TRBJ2-1, the complete variable domain is DGGITQSPKYLFRKEGQNVTLSCEQNLNHDAMYWYRQDPGQGLRLIYYSQIVNDFQKGDIAEGYSVSREKKESFPLTVTSAQKNPTAFYLCASSMMVRLAGGPIEQFFGPGTRLTVL.

This clone was observed a handful of times. The chain joins TRBV6-5 to TRBJ1-4; 7 bases align to TRBD1. CDR1 and CDR2 (germline): MNHEY, SVGAGI. The CDR3 contains 15 residues. Trimming at V came to 0 bases and at J to 8 bases, leaving 6 bases not matched to a gene. The CDR3 DNA reads as TGTGCCAGCAGTTACTCTTACAGGGGTGGGGAAAAACTGTTTTTT. Translating it yields CASSYSYRGGEKLFF.

CDR3 sequence: CASMGTGNSPLHF. The CDR3 DNA is TGTGCCAGCATGGGGACAGGGAATTCACCCCTCCACTTT. This chain uses TRBV6-5 with TRBJ1-6, with 9 bases that match TRBD1. V lost 7 bases, J lost 7 bases, and 2 bases stayed unmatched. The CDR3 consists of 13 residues. In germline, CDR1 is MNHEY, CDR2 SVGAGI.

This chain connects TRBV18 to TRBJ1-3; 10 bases fit TRBD1. Germline assignment: CDR1 KGHSH and CDR2 LQKENI. After removal of 3 bases from V and 0 bases from J, the junction contained 8 bases not matched to a gene. The CDR3 consists of 18 residues. The CDR3 DNA reads TGTGCCAGCTCACCGCCGGGACAGGGGCTTATCTCTGGAAACACCATATATTTT. Translated, it gives CASSPPGQGLISGNTIYF.

The chain recombines TRBV7-9 with TRBJ2-7, with TRBD2 matching over 9 bases. Germline V gene data show CDR1 as SEHNR and CDR2 as FQNEAQ (reference sequence). This CDR3 region has 13 residues. V gave up 6 bases and J gave up 5 bases; unmatched junction bases: 5. The CDR3 loop is CASSLAGLHEQYF. CDR3 DNA sequence: TGTGCCAGCAGTCTAGCGGGACTCCACGAGCAGTACTTC.

This clone was counted between two and nine times. The chain couples TRBV6-1 to TRBJ1-2; no definite D call. There are 14 residues in the CDR3. Trimming cost V 4 bases and J 5 bases, with 14 bases left between them. Germline-derived CDR1 and CDR2 are MNHNS and SASEGT. CDR3 sequence: CASSVTDSGYGYTF. Here the CDR3 DNA reads TGTGCCAGCAGTGTGACGGATTCGGGGTATGGCTACACCTTC.

The V and J genes are TRBV19 and TRBJ1-5; 7 nucleotides agree with TRBD1. V was clipped by 6 bases and J by 1 base; unmatched bases: 9. The CDR3 runs 16 residues. CDR1 and CDR2 (germline): LNHDA, SQIVND (reference sequence). Written as DNA, the CDR3 is TGTGCCAGTAGCGGCTTTGACAGGGCGAGCAATCAGCCCCAGCATTTT. Translation gives CASSGFDRASNQPQHF.

V is TRBV28 and J is TRBJ2-7, with 12 bases aligning to TRBD2. Germline loops: CDR1 MDHEN, CDR2 SYDVKM. This CDR3 region has 17 residues. With V trimmed by 2 bases and J by 2 bases, 7 bases remained unmatched. In DNA form, the CDR3 reads TGTGCCAGCAGTTTAAATGGGCTAGCGGGAGGGGCCTACGAGCAGTACTTC. Its protein product is CASSLNGLAGGAYEQYF.

This clone was found a few times. The V gene is TRBV4-1, the J gene TRBJ2-7; TRBD2 aligns across 10 bases. The length of the CDR3 is 14 residues. Germline V lookup: CDR1 MGHRA, CDR2 YSYEKL. J gave up 1 base and V 4 bases, and 1 base lay outside the gene matches. The CDR3 nucleotides are TGCGCCAGCAGCCTGACTAGCGGGTCCTACGAGCAGTACTTC. Its protein is CASSLTSGSYEQYF.

A single count supports this clone. The rearrangement joins TRBV13 to TRBJ2-7; 9 bases fit TRBD2. The CDR3 extends over 16 amino acids. Germline V lookup: CDR1 PRHDT, CDR2 FYEKMQ (reference sequence). Trimming cost V 5 bases and J 5 bases; bases outside gene matches: 13. In nucleotides, the CDR3 is TGTGCCAGCAGCAGGCGGACTAGCGTTATCCCCCACGAGCAGTACTTC. It codes for CASSRRTSVIPHEQYF.

V and J are TRBV7-2 and TRBJ2-7, with 11 nucleotides matching TRBD2. There are 14 residues in the CDR3. V lost 7 bases and J lost 4; bases outside the gene matches: 6. From germline, CDR1 is SGHTA and CDR2 FQGNSA. CDR3 loop: CASTGTSGTYEQYF. CDR3 sequence (DNA): TGTGCCAGCACCGGGACTAGCGGAACTTACGAGCAGTACTTC.